This paragraph reports one T cell receptor (beta chain). What it binds is unknown. These data are taken from a study of PD-1 blockade in mismatch repair-deficient tumors. The time point here: 10-day in vitro stimulation with candidate neoantigen peptide 2. TCR sequencing covered a few patients who responded to pembrolizumab. Profiling relied on immunoSEQ multiplex PCR, and the TCRdb table lists in-frame clones only, not all of them. In the table there are roughly 10,000 clones, roughly 86% of which are singletons. The V gene's germline CDR1 is MDHEN and CDR2 SYDVKM. The CDR3 has 13 amino acids. After removal of 6 bases from V and 5 bases from J, the junction contained 4 bases not matched to a gene.

This specimen consisted of cells cultured in vitro, obtained from a patient treated with pembrolizumab. This chain joins TRBV28 and TRBJ1-1; 9 bases map to TRBD1. This clonotype was obtained from an adult with mismatch repair-deficient cancer. The CDR3 DNA follows: TGTGCCAGCAGCGGACAGGGGTTAACTGAAGCTTTCTTT. It yields the protein CASSGQGLTEAFF.